This T cell receptor beta chain originates from a study of radiation and T cells in renal cell carcinoma (dated by TCRdb to 2020 to 2022). About the study as a whole: The samples were drawn from a clinical trial, where primary renal cell carcinomas were treated with 15 Gy of stereotactic body radiation therapy and then removed by nephrectomy 4 weeks afterward. In total, around 53 samples, comprising some 25 tumors and some 27 peripheral blood samples, were subjected to TCR beta sequencing. Across all 55 or so samples, 4,000,000 or so unique CDR3 nucleotide sequences encoding around 2.8 million unique CDR3 amino acid sequences were identified. Broad study findings and their caveats: Effects of radiation dose or scheduling on the TCR repertoire could not be addressed with the single-armed trial design. Dynamics of the blood repertoire were not tracked past 4 weeks after treatment. In blood, the top tumor clonotypes increased between baseline and 2 weeks post-radiation and then shrank by 4 weeks, which suggests that tumor-resident clones expanded only transiently. Because pretreatment tumor biopsies were not available, the baseline intratumoral presence of clonotypes could not be determined.

The CDR3 starts with the cysteine, ends with the phenylalanine, and has 15 residues. Only CDR3 DNA remains: 45 bases, in frame from the first base. The germline V gene (reference sequence) sets CDR1 to LNHDA and CDR2 to SQIVND. V lost 6 bases and J lost 4 bases; the stretch between them is 19 bases long. This sample's time point label indicates: baseline pretreatment blood. The sample's treatment or condition label, in plain terms: 15 Gy SBRT to primary tumor, nephrectomy 4 weeks later. Serial peripheral blood from radiation-treated patients was sampled at baseline, 2 weeks and 4 weeks after SBRT to track tumor-enriched clonotypes. Every patient's renal cell carcinoma showed clear cell pathology. Genomic DNA for TCR sequencing was prepared using the QIAamp DNA Blood Mini Kit (Qiagen). Only samples passing all quality control checks were included in the analyses. With respect to this clone: The antigen this receptor binds is unknown. The sample holds no much larger clone one base away, and base qualities are not on file.

TCR beta libraries were generated from genomic DNA with the immunoSEQ kit, following the manufacturer's recommendations. To prepare the libraries, a first multiplex PCR with proprietary primers was run, followed by a second PCR that added unique barcodes, and a bead cleanup was done after each round. A positive control reaction and a negative control reaction, both provided in the kit, were run with every batch of samples. The final libraries were assessed on an Agilent 4200 TapeStation D1000 ScreenTape, pooled by volume, and quantified by qPCR. An Illumina NextSeq500 fitted with a MidOutput 150-cycle cartridge performed the sequencing, running 156 Read1 cycles and 15 Index1 cycles with the kit's custom primers. The pooled library was loaded at 1.0 pM, and about 20% PhiX control was spiked in. As for the authors' bioinformatics: The vendor-processed data were analyzed in R, and a clonotype was defined as all T cells that share the same CDR3 nucleotide sequence. In the clone abundance analyses, frequencies in each sample were normalized to that sample's 10,000 most abundant clones. Public T cell clones, averaging fewer than five per sample, were removed before analysis. Tumor-enriched and baseline blood-enriched clonotypes were defined by at least a 32-fold difference in abundance between compartments. A beta-binomial differential abundance model was used to identify clonotypes that were expanded or contracted between blood time points. Similarity between tumor and blood repertoires was quantified using the Baroni-Urbani and Buser coefficient, and groups were compared with two-tailed Wilcoxon tests in R. TCRdb holds this immuneACCESS table with in-frame rearrangements only. Some clones are missing; in checked studies, unresolved V genes explain under half, and the rest has no known cause. That table is the source of V, J and clone size, and D and trimming were worked out from the DNA. The sample includes 100,000 or so clones, with 86% observed a single time. Approximately 8.4% of the sample rests with the top ten.

The origin of this receptor is a man in his fifties or sixties with renal cell carcinoma. The sequenced sample was blood, obtained from a patient whose treatment included radiotherapy and nephrectomy. The sequence links TRBV19 to TRBJ2-7; D gene: possibly TRBD2, on 6 matching bases. The nucleotides are TGTGCCAGTAGGCGTAAAGGAGGGGAAGAATACGAGCAGTACTTC. Its translation is CASRRKGGEEYEQYF.